The 18 T cell receptor beta chains in this list originate from one sample, sequenced in a study of blood T cell repertoires in COVID-19. This table comes from immunoSEQ multiplex PCR, and its TCRdb copy is limited to in-frame clones, with some not included. The sample includes 240,000 or so clones, roughly 87% of them seen just once. The sequenced sample was peripheral blood. These receptors all stem from a man in his 60s who had recovered from COVID-19.

This clone was seen a single time. The chain recombines TRBV24-1 with TRBJ2-3, with TRBD1 identical over 9 bases. CDR3 length equals 16 residues. CDR1 is KGHDR and CDR2 is SFDVKD in the germline V gene. After removal of 5 bases from V and 5 bases from J, the junction contained 10 bases not matched to a gene. The CDR3 bases are TGTGCCACCAGTGCGGGACAGGGATTCGGCAGAGATACGCAGTATTTT. It specifies CATSAGQGFGRDTQYF.

V and J are TRBV6-6 and TRBJ2-1, with 11 bases fitting TRBD1. Germline trimming cut 8 bases from V and 7 bases from J; bases unmatched to any gene: 7. Germline CDR1 reads MNHNY; CDR2 reads SVGAGI (reference sequence). This CDR3 is 14 amino acids long. The CDR3 region has the DNA TGTGCCAGCTCAGGCCGGGACAGGGGGAATGAGCAGTTCTTC. Translating gives CASSGRDRGNEQFF.

This clone was picked up one time. The genes are TRBV9 and TRBJ2-5; D not certain. The length of the CDR3 is 12 residues. The germline V and J ends were trimmed by 3 bases and 3 bases, with 6 bases remaining between them. Germline V gene data show CDR1 as SGDLS and CDR2 as YYNGEE. The CDR3 DNA follows: TGTGCCAGCAGCGGGCCAGAAGAGACCCAGTACTTC. It is translated as CASSGPEETQYF.

The rearrangement uses TRBV6-5 and TRBJ1-1; no reliable D call. The V end was cut by 6 bases, the J end by 4 bases, with 12 bases between. Germline CDR1 reads MNHEY; CDR2 reads SVGAGI. The CDR3 runs 13 residues. CDR3 bases: TGTGCCAGCAGCCGGGGAATGGGCACTGAAGCTTTCTTT. Translating gives CASSRGMGTEAFF.

The DNA of the CDR3 is TGTGCCAGCAGTGAAACCAGGGGAAAGACCCAGTACTTC. Translating gives CASSETRGKTQYF. This chain links TRBV6-1 with TRBJ2-5; D possibly corresponds to TRBD1 (6 bases). Germline values: CDR1 MNHNS, CDR2 SASEGT. V lost 2 bases, J lost 6 bases, and 10 bases lay in between. The CDR3 totals 13 residues.

J is TRBJ1-6 and V is TRBV5-1, with D possibly being TRBD1 (6 bases). Germline V gene data show CDR1 as SGHRS and CDR2 as YFSETQ. V was shortened by 3 bases and J by 10 bases, with 11 bases between the two germline ends. The CDR3 consists of 13 residues. CDR3 coding DNA: TGCGCCAGCAGCTCCCACAGGGAATCACCCCTCCACTTT. As protein: CASSSHRESPLHF.

This clone has just one count. V is TRBV7-9 and J is TRBJ1-1, with D perhaps TRBD1 (6 bases). Germline V gives CDR1 SEHNR, CDR2 FQNEAQ (reference sequence). Trimming removed 4 bases at V and 2 bases at J, with 14 bases between. This CDR3 contains 15 residues. CDR3 sequence reads: CASSSLGHTNTEAFF. The CDR3 region has the DNA TGTGCCAGCAGCTCATTGGGACACACTAACACTGAAGCTTTCTTT. The entire variable domain, with the rest obtained from reference TRBV7-9 and TRBJ1-1, is as follows: DTGVSQNPRHKITKRGQNVTFRCDPISEHNRLYWYRQTLGQGPEFLTYFQNEAQLEKSRLLSDRFSAERPKGSFSTLEIQRTEQGDSAMYLCASSSLGHTNTEAFFGQGTRLTVV.

This clone was recorded a few times. The chain is built from TRBV19 and TRBJ1-5; 9 bases match TRBD1. Per the germline V gene, CDR1 is LNHDA and CDR2 is SQIVND (reference sequence). The CDR3 runs to 15 residues. The V segment lost 6 bases and the J segment 5 bases; nucleotides outside the gene matches: 8. CDR3 nucleotides: TGTGCCAGTAGGCGAACAGGGGGCGCGGATCAGCCCCAGCATTTT. Protein product: CASRRTGGADQPQHF.

V and J are TRBV5-6 and TRBJ1-5; TRBD1 matches 8 bases. The germline gives CDR1 SGHDT, CDR2 YYEEEE. The CDR3 runs to 16 residues. Trimming cost V 3 bases and J 0 bases; bases outside gene matches: 5. DNA for the CDR3: TGTGCCAGCAGCTACTGGACAGGGTATAGCAATCAGCCCCAGCATTTT. Amino acids: CASSYWTGYSNQPQHF.

The CDR3 reads CASSSSTTGFREAFF. CDR3 coding DNA: TGTGCCAGCAGCTCCTCTACAACAGGGTTTCGTGAAGCTTTCTTT. The chain joins TRBV7-6 to TRBJ1-1; D possibly corresponds to TRBD1 (6 bases). This CDR3 has 15 residues. In germline, CDR1 is SGHVS, CDR2 FNYEAQ. Trimming shortened V by 4 bases and J by 7 bases, and 19 bases separated the two germline ends.

The chain recombines TRBV11-3 with TRBJ2-1, with 7 positions matching TRBD1. V was pared by 1 base and J by 7 bases, with 7 bases of the junction left unmatched. CDR3 length equals 15 residues. Germline V gene data show CDR1 as SGHNT and CDR2 as YENEEA. The chain's CDR3 is CASSLVRGNRNEQFF. DNA of the CDR3: TGTGCCAGCAGCTTAGTCAGGGGGAATCGGAATGAGCAGTTCTTC.

This chain connects TRBV5-6 to TRBJ1-1; D call uncertain. The CDR3 sequence is 13 residues long. The ends were cut back, 1 base at V and 2 bases at J, with 6 bases in the middle. CDR1 and CDR2 (germline): SGHDT, YYEEEE. The CDR3 coding sequence is TGTGCCAGCAGCTTGATTTTAAACACTGAAGCTTTCTTT. Its protein is CASSLILNTEAFF.

V is TRBV3-1 (or the pseudogene TRBV3-2) and J is TRBJ2-1; 8 positions match TRBD1. The trim removed 3 bases at V and 5 bases at J, leaving 6 bases unmatched. Germline CDR1 is LGHDT and CDR2 is YNNKEL (reference sequence). The CDR3 is 15 amino acids. The CDR3 DNA follows: TGTGCCAGCAGCCATCCGGGACAGGATAACAATGAGCAGTTCTTC. As protein: CASSHPGQDNNEQFF.

The CDR3: CASSQAGAARYEQYF. CDR3 nucleotides: TGTGCCAGCAGCCAGGCAGGGGCTGCACGCTACGAGCAGTACTTC. The chain employs TRBV3-1 (or the pseudogene TRBV3-2) and TRBJ2-7; weak D call: TRBD1 (6 bases). The CDR3 has 15 amino acids. V lost 3 bases, J lost 3 bases, and 15 bases lay in between. In germline, CDR1 is LGHDT, CDR2 YNNKEL (reference sequence).

This clone was seen just once. This chain connects TRBV5-5 to TRBJ2-6; 7 nucleotides agree with TRBD1. Losses at the gene ends were 1 base for V and 1 base for J; bases not matched to a gene: 5. CDR3 size: 17 residues. Germline V gene data show CDR1 as SGHKS and CDR2 as YYEKEE (reference sequence). In DNA, the CDR3 is TGTGCCAGCAGCTTGATAGGGGGCAGATCTGGGGCCAACGTCCTGACTTTC. Amino acids: CASSLIGGRSGANVLTF.

This chain links TRBV6-5 with TRBJ1-2, with D perhaps matching TRBD1 (6 bases). The CDR3 consists of 14 residues. Germline CDR1 reads MNHEY; CDR2 reads SVGAGI. Between the trimmed V and J ends, which lost 5 bases and 0 bases, there was a span of 10 bases. The CDR3 region is CASSKQGANYGYTF. CDR3 DNA: TGTGCCAGCAGTAAACAGGGAGCTAACTATGGCTACACCTTC.

The gene calls are TRBV28 and TRBJ1-1, with D possibly being TRBD1 (5 bases). The V end lost 6 bases, the J end lost 5 bases, and 22 bases lay between the germline ends. This CDR3 comprises 16 residues. CDR1 MDHEN and CDR2 SYDVKM come from the germline V gene. The DNA for the CDR3 is TGTGCCAGCAGGAGTCTCTTGGGGGGAAATGCGACTGAAGCTTTCTTT. It translates to CASRSLLGGNATEAFF. Full variable domain (rest looked up from reference TRBV28 and TRBJ1-1): DVKVTQSSRYLVKRTGEKVFLECVQDMDHENMFWYRQDPGLGLRLIYFSYDVKMKEKGDIPEGYSVSREKKERFSLILESASTNQTSMYLCASRSLLGGNATEAFFGQGTRLTVV.

V gene TRBV5-4 combines with J gene TRBJ2-7; 8 nucleotides align to TRBD2. Germline V gene data show CDR1 as SGHNT and CDR2 as YYREEE (reference sequence). J gave up 1 base and V 0 bases, and 3 bases lay outside the gene matches. This CDR3 has 15 residues. The CDR3 loop reads CASSLAGGLSYEQYV. For the CDR3, the DNA is TGTGCCAGCAGCTTGGCGGGGGGGCTATCCTACGAGCAGTACGTC.